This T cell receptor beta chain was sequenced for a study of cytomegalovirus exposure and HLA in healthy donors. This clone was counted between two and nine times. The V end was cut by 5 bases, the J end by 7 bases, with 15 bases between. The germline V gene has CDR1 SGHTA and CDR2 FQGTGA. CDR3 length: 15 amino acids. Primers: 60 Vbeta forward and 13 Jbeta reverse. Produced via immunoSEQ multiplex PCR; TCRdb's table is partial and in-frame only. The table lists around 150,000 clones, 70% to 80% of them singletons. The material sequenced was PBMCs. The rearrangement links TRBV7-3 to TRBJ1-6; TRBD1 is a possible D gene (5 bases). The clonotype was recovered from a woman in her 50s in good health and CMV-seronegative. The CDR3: CASSLQSGPNSPLHF. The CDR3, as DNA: TGTGCCAGCAGCCTACAATCAGGGCCGAATTCACCCCTCCACTTT.